This entry features one T cell receptor (beta chain) sequence. The antigen remains unidentified. The data were obtained in a study of cytomegalovirus exposure and HLA in healthy donors. This CDR3 is 13 amino acids long. CDR1 is MNHNS, CDR2 SASEGT, per germline. V was trimmed by 4 bases and J by 1 base, leaving 7 bases between them. The study's findings and limits: With high specificity and sensitivity, the classifier reportedly diagnosed cytomegalovirus status.

The repertoire was sequenced with immunoSEQ multiplex PCR; TCRdb's copy has only in-frame clones and lacks some. The sample yields 70,000 to 95,000 clones, 93% seen once. J is TRBJ1-1 and V is TRBV6-1; D is unclear. The sequence derives from a woman in her 30s in good health and CMV-seronegative. The sample was PBMCs. CDR3 protein: CASSAVPNTEAFF. CDR3 sequence (DNA): TGTGCCAGCAGTGCTGTCCCGAACACTGAAGCTTTCTTT.